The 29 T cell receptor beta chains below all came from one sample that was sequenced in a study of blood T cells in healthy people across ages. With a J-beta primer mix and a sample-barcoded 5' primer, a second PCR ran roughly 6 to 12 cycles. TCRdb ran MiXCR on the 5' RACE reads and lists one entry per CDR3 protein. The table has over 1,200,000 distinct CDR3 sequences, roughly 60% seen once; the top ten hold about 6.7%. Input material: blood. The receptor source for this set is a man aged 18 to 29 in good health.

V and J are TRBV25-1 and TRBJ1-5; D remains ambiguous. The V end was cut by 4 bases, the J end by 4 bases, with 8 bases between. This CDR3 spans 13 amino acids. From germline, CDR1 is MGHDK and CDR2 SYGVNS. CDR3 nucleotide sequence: TGTGCCAGCAGTGCAAATGGGAATCAGCCCCAGCATTTT. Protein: CASSANGNQPQHF.

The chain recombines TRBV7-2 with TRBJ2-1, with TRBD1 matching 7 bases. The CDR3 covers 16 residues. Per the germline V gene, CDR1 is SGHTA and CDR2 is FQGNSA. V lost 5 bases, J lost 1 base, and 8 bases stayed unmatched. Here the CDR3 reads CASSGNRGVSYNEQFF. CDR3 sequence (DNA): TGTGCCAGCAGCGGGAACAGGGGAGTATCCTACAATGAGCAGTTCTTC.

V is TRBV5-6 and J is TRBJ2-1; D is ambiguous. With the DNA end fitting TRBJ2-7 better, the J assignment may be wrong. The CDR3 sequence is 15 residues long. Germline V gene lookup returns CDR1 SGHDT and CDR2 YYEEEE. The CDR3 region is CASSPRSRPYNEQYF. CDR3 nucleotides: TGTGCCAGCAGCCCCCGGTCCAGGCCCTACAATGAGCAGTACTTC.

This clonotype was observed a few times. The chain's CDR3 is CASSQDRAEKLFF. The DNA for the CDR3 is TGTGCCAGCAGCCAAGACAGGGCTGAAAAACTGTTTTTT. The rearrangement joins TRBV4-2 to TRBJ1-4; TRBD1 might be the D (5 bases). V lost 0 bases and J lost 7, with 6 bases in between. The V gene's germline CDR1 is LGHNA and CDR2 YNFKEQ. There are 13 residues in the CDR3.

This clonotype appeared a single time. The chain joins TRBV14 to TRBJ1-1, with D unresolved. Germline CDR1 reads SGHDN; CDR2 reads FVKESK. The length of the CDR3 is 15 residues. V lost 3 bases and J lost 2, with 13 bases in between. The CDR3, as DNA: TGTGCCAGCAGCCATACGGCAGCCGAAAACACTGAAGCTTTCTTT. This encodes CASSHTAAENTEAFF.

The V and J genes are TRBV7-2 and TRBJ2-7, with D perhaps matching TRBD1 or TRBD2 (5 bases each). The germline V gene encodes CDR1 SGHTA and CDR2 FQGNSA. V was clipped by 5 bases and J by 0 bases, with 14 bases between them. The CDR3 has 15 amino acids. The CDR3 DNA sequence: TGTGCCAGCAGCAAAGAGGGGCGCCACTCCTACGAGCAGTACTTC. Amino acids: CASSKEGRHSYEQYF.

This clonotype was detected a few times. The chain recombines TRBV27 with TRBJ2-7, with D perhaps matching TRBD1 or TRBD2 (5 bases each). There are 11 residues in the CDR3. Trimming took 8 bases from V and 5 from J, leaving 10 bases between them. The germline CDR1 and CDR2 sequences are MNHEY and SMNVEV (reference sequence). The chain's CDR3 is CASARGHEQYF. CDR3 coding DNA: TGTGCCAGCGCACGGGGACACGAGCAGTACTTC.

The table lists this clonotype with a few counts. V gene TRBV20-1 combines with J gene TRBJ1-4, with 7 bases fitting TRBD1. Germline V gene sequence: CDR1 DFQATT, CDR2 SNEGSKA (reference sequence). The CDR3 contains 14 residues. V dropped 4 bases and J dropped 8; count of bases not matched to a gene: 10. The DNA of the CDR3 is TGCAGTGCTAACCTGGGTCAGGGGGAGGAAAAACTGTTTTTT. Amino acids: CSANLGQGEEKLFF.

The DNA for the CDR3 is TGCGCCAGCAGCTCTCTCGAAACTAGCGAAACCTACGAGCAGTACTTC. It is translated as CASSSLETSETYEQYF. The chain has TRBV4-1 and TRBJ2-7; 7 bases map to TRBD2. V lost 5 bases to trimming and J lost 2 bases; unmatched junction nucleotides: 12. The CDR3 has 16 residues. The germline V gene encodes CDR1 MGHRA and CDR2 YSYEKL.

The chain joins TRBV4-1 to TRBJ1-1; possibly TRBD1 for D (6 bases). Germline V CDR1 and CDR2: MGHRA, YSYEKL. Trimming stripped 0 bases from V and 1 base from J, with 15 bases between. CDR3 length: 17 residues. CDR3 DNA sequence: TGCGCCAGCAGCCAAGAGGCCCTACAGGGTTCGAACACTGAAGCTTTCTTT. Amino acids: CASSQEALQGSNTEAFF.

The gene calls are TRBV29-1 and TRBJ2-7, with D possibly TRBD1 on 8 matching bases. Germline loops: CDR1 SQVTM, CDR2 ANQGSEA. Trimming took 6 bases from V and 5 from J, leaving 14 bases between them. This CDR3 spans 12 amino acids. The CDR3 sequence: CSVTGEGDEQYF. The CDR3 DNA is TGCAGCGTGACAGGGGAGGGGGACGAGCAGTACTTC.

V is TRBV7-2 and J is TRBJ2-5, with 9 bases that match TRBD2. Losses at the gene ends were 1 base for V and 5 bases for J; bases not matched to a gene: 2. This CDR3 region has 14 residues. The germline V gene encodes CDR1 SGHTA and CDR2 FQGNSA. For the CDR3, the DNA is TGTGCCAGCAGCTTAGGCGGGGGGGACGAGACCCAGTACTTC. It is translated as CASSLGGGDETQYF.

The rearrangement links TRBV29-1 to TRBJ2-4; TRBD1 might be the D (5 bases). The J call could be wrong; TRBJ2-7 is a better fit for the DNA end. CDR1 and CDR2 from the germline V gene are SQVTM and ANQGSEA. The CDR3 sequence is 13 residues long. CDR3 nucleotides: TGCAGCGTCGGTTCGGGCGGACACCACGAGCAGTACTTC. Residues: CSVGSGGHHEQYF.

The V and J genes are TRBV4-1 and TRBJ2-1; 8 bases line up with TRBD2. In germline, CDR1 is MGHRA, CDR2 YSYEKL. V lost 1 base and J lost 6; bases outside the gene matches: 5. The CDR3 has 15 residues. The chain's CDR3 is CASSQVGLAGNEQFF. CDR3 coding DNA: TGCGCCAGCAGCCAAGTGGGCCTAGCGGGCAATGAGCAGTTCTTC.

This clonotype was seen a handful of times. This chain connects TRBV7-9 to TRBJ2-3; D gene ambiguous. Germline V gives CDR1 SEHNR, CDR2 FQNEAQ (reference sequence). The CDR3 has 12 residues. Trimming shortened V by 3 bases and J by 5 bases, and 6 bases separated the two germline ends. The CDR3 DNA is TGTGCCAGCAGCTTGTTTGAAGATACGCAGTATTTT. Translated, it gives CASSLFEDTQYF.

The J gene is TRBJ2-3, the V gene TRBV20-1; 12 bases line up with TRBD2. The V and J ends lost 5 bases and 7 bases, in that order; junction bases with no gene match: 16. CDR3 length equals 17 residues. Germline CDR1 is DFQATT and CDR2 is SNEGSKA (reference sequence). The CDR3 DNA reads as TGCAGTGCTTCCCCAGATGCGACTAGCGGGAGCATGAATACGCAGTATTTT. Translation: CSASPDATSGSMNTQYF.

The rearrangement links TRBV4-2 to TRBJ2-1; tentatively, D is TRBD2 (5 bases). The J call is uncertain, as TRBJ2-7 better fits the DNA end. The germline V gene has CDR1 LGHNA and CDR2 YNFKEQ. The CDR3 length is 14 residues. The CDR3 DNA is TGTGCCAGCAGCCGAGCGGAAAATCCCTACGAGCAGTACTTC. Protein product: CASSRAENPYEQYF.

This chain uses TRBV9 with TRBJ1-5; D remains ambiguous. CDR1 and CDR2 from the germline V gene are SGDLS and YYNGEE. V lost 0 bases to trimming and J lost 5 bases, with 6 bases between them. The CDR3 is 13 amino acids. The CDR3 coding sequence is TGTGCCAGCAGCGTAGAAGTGGATCAGCCCCAGCATTTT. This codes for CASSVEVDQPQHF.

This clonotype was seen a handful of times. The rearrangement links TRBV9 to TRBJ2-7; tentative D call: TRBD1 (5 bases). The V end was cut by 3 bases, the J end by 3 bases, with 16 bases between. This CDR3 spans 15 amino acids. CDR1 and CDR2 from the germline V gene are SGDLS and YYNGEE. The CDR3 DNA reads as TGTGCCAGCAGCGCAAAGACAGCAACTTACTACGAGCAGTACTTC. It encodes CASSAKTATYYEQYF.

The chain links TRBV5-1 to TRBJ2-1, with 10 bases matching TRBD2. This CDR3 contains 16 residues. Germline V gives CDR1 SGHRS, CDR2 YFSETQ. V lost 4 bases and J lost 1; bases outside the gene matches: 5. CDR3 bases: TGCGCCAGCAGCGATGAGACTAGCGGGTCCTACAATGAGCAGTTCTTC. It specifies CASSDETSGSYNEQFF.

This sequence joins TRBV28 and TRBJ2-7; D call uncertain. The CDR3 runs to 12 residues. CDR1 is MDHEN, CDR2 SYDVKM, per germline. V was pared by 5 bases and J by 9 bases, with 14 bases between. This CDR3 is CASSRRPRGQYF. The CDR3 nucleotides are TGTGCCAGCAGTCGAAGGCCCCGCGGGCAGTACTTC. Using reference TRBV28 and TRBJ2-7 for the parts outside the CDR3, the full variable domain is DVKVTQSSRYLVKRTGEKVFLECVQDMDHENMFWYRQDPGLGLRLIYFSYDVKMKEKGDIPEGYSVSREKKERFSLILESASTNQTSMYLCASSRRPRGQYFGPGTRLTVT.

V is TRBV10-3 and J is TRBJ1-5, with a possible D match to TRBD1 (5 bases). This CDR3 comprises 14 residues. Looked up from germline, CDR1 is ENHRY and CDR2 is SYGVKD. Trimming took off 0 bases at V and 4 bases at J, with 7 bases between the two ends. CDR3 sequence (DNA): TGTGCCATCAGTGAGTCCCAGGGAAATCAGCCCCAGCATTTT. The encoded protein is CAISESQGNQPQHF.

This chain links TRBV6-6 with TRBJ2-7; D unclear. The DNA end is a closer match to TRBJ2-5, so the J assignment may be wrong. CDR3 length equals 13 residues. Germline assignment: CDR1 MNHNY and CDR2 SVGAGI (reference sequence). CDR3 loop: CASSYALRETQYF. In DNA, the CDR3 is TGTGCCAGCAGTTACGCCCTCAGGGAGACCCAGTACTTC.

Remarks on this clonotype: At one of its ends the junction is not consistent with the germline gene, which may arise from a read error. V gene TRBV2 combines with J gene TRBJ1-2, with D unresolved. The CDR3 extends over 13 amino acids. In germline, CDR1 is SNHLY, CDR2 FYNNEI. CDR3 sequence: CASVASFNHGYTF. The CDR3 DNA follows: TGTGCCAGCGTTGCATCTTTTAACCATGGCTACACCTTC.

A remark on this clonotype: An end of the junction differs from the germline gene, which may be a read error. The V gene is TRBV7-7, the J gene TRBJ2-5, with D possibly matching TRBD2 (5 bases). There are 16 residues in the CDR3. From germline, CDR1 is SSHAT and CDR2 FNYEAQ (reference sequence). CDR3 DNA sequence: TGTGCTAGCAGCGCCAGTCTCGCGGGCGCTCTGGAGACCCAGTACTTC. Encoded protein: CASSASLAGALETQYF.

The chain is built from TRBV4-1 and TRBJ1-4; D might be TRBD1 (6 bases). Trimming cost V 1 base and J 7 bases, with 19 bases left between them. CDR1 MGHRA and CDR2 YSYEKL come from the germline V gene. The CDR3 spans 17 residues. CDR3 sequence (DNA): TGCGCCAGCAGCCAAGTAAGGGGCCAAACAGGGAGTGAAAAACTGTTTTTT. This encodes CASSQVRGQTGSEKLFF.

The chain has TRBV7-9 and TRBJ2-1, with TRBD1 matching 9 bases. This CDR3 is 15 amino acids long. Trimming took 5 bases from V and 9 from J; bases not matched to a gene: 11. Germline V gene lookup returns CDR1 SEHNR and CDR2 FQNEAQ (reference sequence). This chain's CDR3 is CASSPGQGTTPEQFF. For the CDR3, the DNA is TGTGCCAGCAGCCCCGGACAGGGGACTACCCCTGAGCAGTTCTTC.

The CDR3 bases are TGTGCCAGCAGTCCAACGGGACCCTCGAACACCGGGGAGCTGTTTTTT. This encodes CASSPTGPSNTGELFF. The J gene is TRBJ2-2, the V gene TRBV12-3 or TRBV12-4; TRBD1 or TRBD2 may be the D gene (5 bases each). The V end was cut by 5 bases, the J end by 0 bases, with 13 bases between. The CDR3 runs to 16 residues.

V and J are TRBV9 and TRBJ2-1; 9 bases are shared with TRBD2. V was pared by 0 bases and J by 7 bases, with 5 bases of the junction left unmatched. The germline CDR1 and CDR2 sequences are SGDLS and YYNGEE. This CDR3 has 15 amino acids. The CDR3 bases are TGTGCCAGCAGCGTAGAGGGCGGGAGGGGTAATGAGCAGTTCTTC. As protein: CASSVEGGRGNEQFF.